A single sample is the source of the 15 T cell receptor beta chains below, sequenced in a study of memory CD4+ T cells and cytomegalovirus serostatus. TCRdb keeps only in-frame clones here, not all; method: immunoSEQ multiplex PCR. The sample consists of 75,000 to 90,000 clones, less than 90% of them appearing once. Single viable CD3+CD4+CD8-CD45RO+ cells were sorted as the memory CD4+ T cells. Sequenced material: memory CD4+ T cells from blood. These receptors all stem from an adult in good health and CMV-seronegative.

To note about this clone: The sample holds other DNA sequences that translate to the same CDR3. J is TRBJ2-5 and V is TRBV7-2, with D unclear. The germline V and J ends were trimmed by 4 bases and 5 bases, with 5 bases remaining between them. The CDR3 is 11 residues long. Germline V gene sequence: CDR1 SGHTA, CDR2 FQGNSA. In nucleotides, the CDR3 is TGTGCCAGCAGCTCCCGGGAGACCCAGTACTTC. This translates into CASSSRETQYF.

With regard to this clone: Compared with germline, one end of the junction differs, possibly owing to a read error. The chain employs TRBV28 and TRBJ2-7; TRBD1 might be the D (6 bases). CDR1 and CDR2 from the germline V gene are MDHEN and SYDVKM. CDR3 length: 12 amino acids. CDR3: CASSSSDRFTNF. DNA for the CDR3: TGTGCCAGCAGTTCCTCGGACAGATTCACTAACTTC.

This chain joins TRBV2 and TRBJ2-3; 7 positions agree with TRBD2. CDR1 and CDR2 from the germline V gene are SNHLY and FYNNEI. The CDR3 covers 17 residues. The V segment lost 6 bases and the J segment 3 bases; nucleotides outside the gene matches: 15. The CDR3 is CASSELVLAVLTDTQYF. The CDR3 bases are TGTGCCAGCAGCGAACTGGTCCTAGCGGTTCTGACAGATACGCAGTATTTT.

The chain uses TRBV5-1 and TRBJ2-2, with 11 bases aligning to TRBD1. Germline V lookup: CDR1 SGHRS, CDR2 YFSETQ. The length of the CDR3 is 14 residues. The J segment lost 8 bases and the V segment lost 4 bases, leaving 4 bases of the junction unmatched. CDR3 in amino acids: CASSPDRGRGELFF. The CDR3 nucleotides read TGCGCCAGCAGCCCGGACAGGGGGCGTGGGGAGCTGTTTTTT.

This clone was seen just once. The V and J genes are TRBV4-2 and TRBJ2-1; D is perhaps TRBD1 or TRBD2 (6 bases each). The CDR3 totals 16 residues. Germline V gene lookup returns CDR1 LGHNA and CDR2 YNFKEQ. The V and J ends lost 3 bases and 9 bases respectively, with 21 bases between them. CDR3 DNA sequence: TGTGCCAGCAGCCACACTTGGCAGGGGAGGTCGATTGAGCAGTTCTTC. Its translation is CASSHTWQGRSIEQFF.

This clone was seen more than once but under ten times. CDR3 in amino acids: CASSLALGKNTEAFF. The CDR3 DNA sequence: TGTGCCAGCAGCTTAGCGCTGGGGAAGAACACTGAAGCTTTCTTT. The chain has TRBV7-9 and TRBJ1-1; no reliable D call. CDR3 length: 15 amino acids. Per the germline V gene, CDR1 is SEHNR and CDR2 is FQNEAQ (reference sequence). The V gene lost 0 bases and the J gene lost 1 base, with 9 bases spanning the gap.

This clone was picked up a small number of times. V usage is TRBV5-1 and J usage is TRBJ2-7, with TRBD2 as a possible D gene (6 bases). CDR1 is SGHRS and CDR2 is YFSETQ in the germline V gene. The ends were cut back, 0 bases at V and 1 base at J, with 11 bases in the middle. The CDR3 extends over 15 amino acids. In nucleotides, the CDR3 is TGCGCCAGCAGCTTGGGGGGGGAAATATCCTACGAGCAGTACTTC. Translating gives CASSLGGEISYEQYF.

The chain combines TRBV2 with TRBJ1-1; D not resolved. Germline CDR1 SNHLY, CDR2 FYNNEI. The CDR3 has 13 amino acids. V shed 3 bases and J shed 3 bases, with 8 bases lying between them. The DNA for the CDR3 is TGTGCCAGCAGTGATTCCGGGTACACTGAAGCTTTCTTT. Translation: CASSDSGYTEAFF.

The chain has TRBV4-3 and TRBJ1-2; D is possibly TRBD1 (5 bases). Germline CDR1 LGHNA, CDR2 YSLEER. The CDR3 runs 15 residues. V was cut by 0 bases and J by 7 bases, with 15 bases left in between. CDR3 loop: CASSQDRALYAGYTF. As DNA, the CDR3 is TGCGCCAGCAGCCAAGACAGGGCCCTTTATGCTGGCTACACCTTC.

This clone has only a few counts. This chain connects TRBV18 to TRBJ2-3; TRBD1 agrees at 7 bases. The CDR3 length is 17 residues. Per germline, CDR1 KGHSH and CDR2 LQKENI. V lost 4 bases and J lost 2; bases outside the gene matches: 12. Here the CDR3 reads CASSLAPTGVTTDTQYF. CDR3 DNA sequence: TGTGCCAGCTCACTAGCACCAACAGGGGTGACCACAGATACGCAGTATTTT.

For this clone: The sample has other DNA sequences that encode this CDR3 too. This chain joins TRBV9 and TRBJ1-2; 8 bases line up with TRBD1. CDR1 and CDR2 from the germline V gene are SGDLS and YYNGEE. V was clipped by 0 bases and J by 2 bases; unmatched bases: 0. This CDR3 is 14 amino acids long. In DNA form, the CDR3 reads TGTGCCAGCAGCGTAGGACAGGGGAACTATGGCTACACCTTC. Its translation is CASSVGQGNYGYTF. Variable domain in full (rest from reference TRBV9 and TRBJ1-2): DSGVTQTPKHLITATGQRVTLRCSPRSGDLSVYWYQQSLDQGLQFLIQYYNGEERAKGNILERFSAQQFPDLHSELNLSSLELGDSALYFCASSVGQGNYGYTFGSGTRLTVV.

The chain uses TRBV5-6 and TRBJ2-2; 7 bases match TRBD1. The length of the CDR3 is 16 residues. J was trimmed by 0 bases and V by 4 bases; bases with no gene match: 6. Per the germline V gene, CDR1 is SGHDT and CDR2 is YYEEEE. The DNA of the CDR3 is TGTGCCAGCAGCGGACAGGTTTACGCGAACACCGGGGAGCTGTTTTTT. Translation: CASSGQVYANTGELFF.

This clone appeared once. The chain recombines TRBV7-6 with TRBJ2-7; TRBD1 agrees at 9 bases. The CDR3 length is 15 residues. Germline CDR1 reads SGHVS; CDR2 reads FNYEAQ. V lost 4 bases and J lost 2; bases outside the gene matches: 6. CDR3 in amino acids: CASSSTGTGPYEQYF. CDR3 DNA sequence: TGTGCCAGCAGCTCCACCGGGACAGGGCCCTACGAGCAGTACTTC.

The V call is TRBV9, the J call TRBJ1-3; no clear D. CDR1 is SGDLS and CDR2 is YYNGEE in the germline V gene. V dropped 0 bases and J dropped 0 bases, with 7 bases sitting between them. The length of the CDR3 is 15 residues. The CDR3 sequence is CASSVVGDSGNTIYF. Written as DNA, the CDR3 is TGTGCCAGCAGCGTAGTAGGTGACTCTGGAAACACCATATATTTT.

The chain links TRBV6-4 to TRBJ2-3; D might be TRBD1 (5 bases). The CDR3 covers 15 residues. Germline V gene sequence: CDR1 MRHNA, CDR2 SNTAGT. The V end was cut by 7 bases, the J end by 0 bases, with 14 bases between. CDR3 DNA: TGTGCCAGCAAATCACAGGCATCTAGCACAGATACGCAGTATTTT. Amino acid sequence: CASKSQASSTDTQYF.